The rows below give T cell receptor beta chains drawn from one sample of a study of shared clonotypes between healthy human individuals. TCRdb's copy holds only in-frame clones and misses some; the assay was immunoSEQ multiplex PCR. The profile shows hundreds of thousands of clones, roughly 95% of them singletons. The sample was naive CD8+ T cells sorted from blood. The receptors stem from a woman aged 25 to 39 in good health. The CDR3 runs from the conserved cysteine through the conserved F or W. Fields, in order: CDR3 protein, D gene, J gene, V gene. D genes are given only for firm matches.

CDR3aa: CASSVEGWETQYF
d_gene: -
j_gene: TRBJ2-5
v_gene: TRBV9

CDR3aa: CAISETSGTPYNEQFF
d_gene: -
j_gene: TRBJ2-1
v_gene: TRBV10-3

CDR3aa: CASSFGGNEQFF
d_gene: -
j_gene: TRBJ2-1
v_gene: TRBV9

CDR3aa: CASSKDRGYSEAFF
d_gene: TRBD1
j_gene: TRBJ1-1
v_gene: TRBV2

CDR3aa: CASSSSGNVNYNEQFF
d_gene: TRBD2
j_gene: TRBJ2-1
v_gene: TRBV5-5

CDR3aa: CASSPAPYEQYF
d_gene: -
j_gene: -
v_gene: TRBV2

CDR3aa: CASSQGPPASNEQFF
d_gene: -
j_gene: TRBJ2-1
v_gene: TRBV4-2

CDR3aa: CASRKTSFEQFF
d_gene: TRBD2
j_gene: TRBJ2-1
v_gene: TRBV28

CDR3aa: CASSYHGNADTQYF
d_gene: -
j_gene: TRBJ2-3
v_gene: TRBV11-2

CDR3aa: CASSLLTPTGIGLFF
d_gene: -
j_gene: TRBJ2-2
v_gene: TRBV27

CDR3aa: CASSSGPGQGIYEQYF
d_gene: TRBD1
j_gene: TRBJ2-7
v_gene: TRBV27

CDR3aa: CASQTGGLSPHEQYF
d_gene: TRBD1
j_gene: TRBJ2-7
v_gene: TRBV2